This TCR beta chain emerged from a study of cytomegalovirus exposure and HLA in healthy donors (dated by TCRdb to the late 2010s). For the study in its entirety: According to an earlier analysis of around 600 of the donors, about 179 million T cells yielded 120 million or so unique TCR beta sequences and less than 300 Gb of sequence data. An early release covering more than 500 HLA-typed donors comprised roughly 300 gigabases of sequencing data and roughly 86 million unique TCR sequences. Of the 300 to 500 genotyped donors, 75% to 85% were placed in the genetic ancestry cluster associated with self-reported Caucasian donors. The aim of the study was to test whether cataloging public T cell receptors could identify signatures of past pathogen exposure. The T cell repertoires of around 670 subjects were profiled by immunosequencing and related to cytomegalovirus serostatus. Along with the roughly 700-subject first cohort, a separate validation cohort of some 130 different subjects was used. The study combined high-throughput TCR immunosequencing, statistical association of individual TCRs with disease status, and machine learning to predict cytomegalovirus infection status. To study patterns of TCR occurrence, a later analysis re-analyzed previously published TCR beta repertoires from several hundred donors and added high-resolution HLA genotyping. Rather than using new phenotypic data, the later analysis identified candidate immune exposures from TCR beta sequences and from how often those sequences occurred across donors. In an earlier analysis of roughly 580 of the donors, high-throughput TCR beta sequencing was used to judge whether each TCR beta V gene segment behaved as functional or pseudogenic. Alongside the repertoire data, information on donor age, sex, ethnicity and CMV serostatus was compiled. A later genetic analysis used genome-wide SNP genotypes for about three fifths of the 666 donors, treating that subset as a discovery cohort. All discovery cohort repertoires had been generated using a single sequencing platform. HLA typing covered class I and class II loci at four-digit resolution. The number of typed donors differed by locus: about 620-640 for A, B, C, DRB1 and DQB1; 500 to 550 for DQA1; around 610 for DPA1; and roughly 470 for DPB1. A handful of DR-DQ haplotypes were handled as single units for association and clustering because linkage in the cohort was strong. Among several hundred genotyped donors of the cohort, an average of roughly 230,000 unique TCR beta nucleotide sequences was sequenced per donor, of which about 19% were non-productive. Here is what the overall study found, with its caveats: V-gene and J-gene trimming of TCR beta chains was associated with a missense DCLRE1C variant in a later genetic analysis, and the association was replicated in an independent cohort. Cytomegalovirus status was reported to be diagnosed by the classifier with high specificity and sensitivity in both the original and validation cohorts. For the cohort, immune exposure information was limited to CMV serostatus. A later analysis found that HLA-associated TCR beta chains were more clonally expanded and had lower generation probabilities than equally common non-associated chains. In the study, approximately 160 TCR beta chains were listed as associated with cytomegalovirus. A cluster of highly shared sequence variants was judged likely to be a technical artifact of the sequencing pipeline. The cohort was sequenced for TCR beta chains only, and without alpha or paired-chain data the features that could be detected were limited. In a later analysis, most CMV-associated TCR beta chains were found to appear HLA-restricted, with HLA associations seemingly driven largely by CMV exposure. Assigning TCR associations to individual alleles was difficult when HLA alleles, especially DR and DQ, strongly co-occurred. The presence/absence analyses assumed that sequencing depth was roughly uniform across donors, and that assumption may not be true. According to the authors, the approach could potentially be generalized to other disease states and immunological phenotypes. Because HLA typing was unavailable for some donors at each locus, only the typed subset was used in association tests. A further reported finding was that TCR beta sequences accurately predicted the HLA-A and HLA-B alleles for most subjects in the first cohort. In an earlier analysis of around 500 of the donors, most TCR beta V segments appeared in productive rearrangements about 90% or about 30% of the time, broadly matching IMGT annotations. In a later analysis, 16,951 TCR beta sequences were associated with specific HLA alleles at a false discovery rate of 0.05. Linkage disequilibrium might explain the correlated functional status among segregating V segments, but an unknown experimental factor could not be ruled out. A later analysis reported that several top co-occurrence clusters appeared linked to parvovirus B19, influenza, CMV and Epstein-Barr virus. Three of the identified cytomegalovirus-associated TCR beta chains were confirmed in vitro to be specific for cytomegalovirus antigens. Over 15 rarely observed V segments, including chromosome 9 orphons, were excluded from the earlier analysis of just under 600 of the donors because counts were too low. According to a later analysis, TCR association rates differed among HLA loci, with DRB1 alleles showing the most associated TCRs and HLA-C alleles showing the fewest. According to a later genetic analysis, donors in an Asian-associated ancestry cluster had fewer N-insertions in productive TCRs than the approximately 610-donor mean. While some public TCRs were present in many individuals, most TCR sequences turned up only very rarely across donors.

Concerning this clone: Its binding antigen is unknown. There are no base qualities to consult, and no much larger clone falls within one base.

In total, roughly 670 healthy bone marrow donors made up the cohort. At the time of sampling, all cohort members were nominally healthy, though unrecorded immune exposures were likely present. The donor tested CMV seropositive and was one of the 289 seropositive cohort members. A peripheral blood sample was provided by each donor, and peripheral blood mononuclear cells were used for TCR beta sequencing. The Qiagen DNeasy Blood Extraction Kit was used to extract genomic DNA from the blood cell samples. The library was built by means of the immunoSEQ multiplex PCR assay. A mixture of 60 forward primers for TCR Vbeta segments and 13 reverse primers for TCR Jbeta segments was used in the multiplex PCR. The CDR3 region of rearranged TCR beta genes was amplified from genomic DNA with a multiplex PCR assay. The amplified TCR beta libraries were sequenced on the Illumina HiSeq System as 87-base-pair reads. The authors' pipeline ran thus. Across the 500 to 750 repertoires, a later analysis counted about 81 million unique TCR beta chains, approximately 12 million of which were shared by at least two donors. A nearest-neighbor algorithm error-corrected the raw reads and collapsed the reads into unique sequences, merging closely related sequences to remove PCR and sequencing errors. Alignment of CDR3 sequences to IMGT reference sequences was used to assign V, D and J gene segments. For a sequence to be retained, at least a six-nucleotide match to both a V gene segment and a J gene segment was required. A rearrangement counted as productive if the CDR3 had no stop codons and remained in frame with V and J, and every other rearrangement counted as non-productive. CDR3 was defined by IMGT convention, running from the second conserved V-encoded cysteine to the conserved J-encoded phenylalanine. In an earlier analysis of roughly 610 of the donors, sequences lacking an unambiguous match to a single V gene segment were excluded. An earlier analysis of several hundred of the donors called V segments functional above 56.7% productive rearrangements and segregating when the between-donor standard deviation exceeded 5%. A statistical classification framework was built for diagnosing cytomegalovirus status from the catalog of TCR beta chain sequences. A later analysis assigned V and J genes by comparing TCR nucleotide sequences with IMGT/GENE-DB human TR gene sequences. A later analysis assigned CDR3 sequences and most-parsimonious VDJ recombination scenarios with the TCRdist pipeline. A later analysis defined each TCR beta chain by its CDR3 amino acid sequence plus V-gene family, and excluded reads lacking a unique V-gene family. In a later analysis, 500 to 650 highly shared, low-generation-probability nucleotide sequences were removed to address suspected cross-contamination and a sequencing artifact. In a later analysis, a clonal expansion index for each public chain was calculated from normalized within-repertoire ranks of inferred template counts. In a later analysis, generation probabilities were computed using a VDJ recombination model fitted to out-of-frame rearrangements, and the results were checked against IGoR. Hypergeometric tests were used in a later analysis to score TCR-TCR, TCR-HLA and TCR-CMV co-occurrence, with a repertoire-size bias correction applied to the TCR pairs. In a later analysis, false discovery rates were estimated by permuting HLA or CMV assignments 20 times. In a later analysis, co-occurring TCRs were grouped using DBSCAN, and TCRdist sequence similarity was added for clustering within HLA-allele-positive subsets. For co-occurrence clustering, repertoires with fewer than 30,000 or more than 120,000 public chains were excluded, along with 5 or 6 repertoires with anomalous nucleotide sharing. The table comes from immuneACCESS by way of TCRdb, which keeps in-frame sequences with V and J called. Part of the clones is missing from these tables; in studies checked, under half for an unresolved V gene and the rest for unknown reasons. D and trimming were read from the DNA, whereas the V and J calls and clone size are those reported in that table. Counted in this sample were around 100,000 clones; around 76% of them appeared once. About a tenth of the sample comes from the top ten.

The source of this sequence is a woman between 18 and 29 years old in good health and CMV-seropositive. The specimen was PBMCs.

Here the CDR3 is given as CASSPTAGKLFF. The bases are TGTGCCAGCAGTCCGACAGCGGGAAAACTGTTTTTT. Recombination joined TRBV28 with TRBJ1-4; the D region possibly corresponds to TRBD1 (5 bases align). The cysteine opens and the phenylalanine closes a CDR3 of 12 amino acids. Here the CDR3 DNA is all that survives: 36 bases in frame from base 1. V is clipped by 5 bases and J by 10 bases, and the sequence between their germline boundaries is 11 bases long. The germline V gene yields MDHEN for CDR1 and SYDVKM for CDR2.